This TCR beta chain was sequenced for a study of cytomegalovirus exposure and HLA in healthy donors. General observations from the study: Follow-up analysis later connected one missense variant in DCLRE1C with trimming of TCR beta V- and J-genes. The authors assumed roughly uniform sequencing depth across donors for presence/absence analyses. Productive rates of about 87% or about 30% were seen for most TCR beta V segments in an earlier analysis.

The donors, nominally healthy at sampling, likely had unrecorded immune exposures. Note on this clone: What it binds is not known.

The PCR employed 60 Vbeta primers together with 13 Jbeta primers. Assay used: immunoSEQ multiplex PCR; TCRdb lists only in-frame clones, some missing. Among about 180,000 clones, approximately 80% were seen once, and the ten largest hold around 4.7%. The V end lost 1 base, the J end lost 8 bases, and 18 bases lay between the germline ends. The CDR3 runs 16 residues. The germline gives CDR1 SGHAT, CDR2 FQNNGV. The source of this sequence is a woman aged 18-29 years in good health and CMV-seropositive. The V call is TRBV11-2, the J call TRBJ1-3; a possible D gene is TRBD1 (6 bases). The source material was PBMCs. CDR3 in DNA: TGTGCCAGCAGCTTAGTGTCGGAGGACAGATCGGACACCATATATTTT. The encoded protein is CASSLVSEDRSDTIYF.